These T cell receptor beta chains were read from a single sample in a study of blood T cell repertoires in COVID-19. Clones were read by immunoSEQ multiplex PCR, and TCRdb kept only the in-frame ones, dropping some. The table records 40,000 to 50,000 clones, about 82% of them present only once. The sequenced sample consisted of peripheral blood. These receptors were taken from a man in his fifties or sixties with active COVID-19. Each CDR3 is given with its conserved first and last residue. Fields, in order: CDR3 DNA, CDR3 protein, clone size, D gene, J gene, V gene. The D gene is left open where the match is weak. Only part of the rows carry a size: once, few, many, or a class if the clone is expanded.

TGTGCCAGCAGTCCCCCTCGCCGACTAGCGGGGGTCACAGATACGCAGTATTTT CASSPPRRLAGVTDTQYF - TRBD2 TRBJ2-3 TRBV6-6
TGTGCCAGCACGACGGGGAAGGTAGACACCGGGGAGCTGTTTTTT CASTTGKVDTGELFF - - TRBJ2-2 TRBV11-2
TGTGCCAGCAGCTTTCTCGGCGGGGTGAGCACAGATACGCAGTATTTT CASSFLGGVSTDTQYF - - TRBJ2-3 TRBV5-6
TGTGCCAGTAGTAGCCCCTGGGTTAATGGAGATCAGCCCCAGCATTTT CASSSPWVNGDQPQHF - - TRBJ1-5 TRBV19
TGTGCCAGCAGCCGGGACAGGGTTGCCCAGTACTTC CASSRDRVAQYF - TRBD1 TRBJ2-5 TRBV12-3/TRBV12-4
TGTGCCAGCAGCTTCGCGGGATCCTTGGAAGCTTTCTTT CASSFAGSLEAFF few - TRBJ1-1 TRBV3-1/TRBV3-2
TGCGCCAGCAGTATACGAAGGGCCGGGAGAACCGGGGGTAGCTCACCCCTCCACTTT CASSIRRAGRTGGSSPLHF - - TRBJ1-6 TRBV5-1
TGCGCCAGCAGCCGGGGAGGACTAGCGGGGAACACAGATACGCAGTATTTT CASSRGGLAGNTDTQYF - TRBD2 TRBJ2-3 TRBV4-1
TGCGCCAGCAGTCAATTTAATTCGTACGGGACAGGTTCGAACACTCCTGAAGCTTTCTTT CASSQFNSYGTGSNTPEAFF - TRBD1 TRBJ1-1 TRBV23-1
TGTGCCAGCAGCTTAGTGTTACAAGGAGGCTACAATGAGCAGTTCTTC CASSLVLQGGYNEQFF - - TRBJ2-1 TRBV11-2
TGTGCCATCGAGCCGGGACAATCCTACGAGCAGTACTTC CAIEPGQSYEQYF - - TRBJ2-7 TRBV6-5
TGTGCCAGCAGCTTAGAAGCAGGGGGCGCGTTTGTTGGCGAGCAGTACTTC CASSLEAGGAFVGEQYF - TRBD1 TRBJ2-7 TRBV7-6
TGTGCCAGCAGCAAAGTCCGGGGAGGGACGCAGTATTTT CASSKVRGGTQYF few TRBD2 TRBJ2-3 TRBV28
TGTGCCAGCTCACCACTCGGGCAGGGGAACACCGGGGAGCTGTTTTTT CASSPLGQGNTGELFF - - TRBJ2-2 TRBV18
TGTGCCAGTCGAGGGACAGGGAGAACCCAGTACTTC CASRGTGRTQYF - TRBD1 TRBJ2-5 TRBV19
TGTGCCAGCTCACCAAGTGTTCCGACAGGTACTGAAAAACTGTTTTTT CASSPSVPTGTEKLFF few - TRBJ1-4 TRBV18
TGTGCCAGCAGTCAACGGGACAGGGGGAATTCACCCCTCCACTTT CASSQRDRGNSPLHF - TRBD1 TRBJ1-6 TRBV6-2/TRBV6-3
TGCGCCAGCAGCCAAAGACTAGCGGGCTCCTACAATGAGCAGTTCTTC CASSQRLAGSYNEQFF - TRBD2 TRBJ2-1 TRBV4-3
TGTGCCTGGAGTGGCACAAGCTCCTATAATTCACCCCTCCACTTT CAWSGTSSYNSPLHF few - TRBJ1-6 TRBV30
TGCAGCGTGGGGACAGGGTGGTCCCAGTACTTC CSVGTGWSQYF - TRBD1 TRBJ2-5 TRBV29-1
TGTGCCAGCAGCGTAGCAGGAGAGACCCAGTACTTC CASSVAGETQYF - - TRBJ2-5 TRBV9
TGTGCCAGCAGCCGGGACAGTACCTACAATGAGCAGTTCTTC CASSRDSTYNEQFF - TRBD1 TRBJ2-1 TRBV5-5
TGTGCCAGCAGCTCCCTAGACAGGGGAGGTGAGCAGTTCTTC CASSSLDRGGEQFF few TRBD1 TRBJ2-1 TRBV7-9
TGTGCCAGCAGTAGGTCGACAGGGTTAGGGAATCAGCCCCAGCATTTT CASSRSTGLGNQPQHF once TRBD1 TRBJ1-5 TRBV28
TGTGCCAGCAGCTTAAAGGCTAGCGGGGGGGCCCCGAACACCGGGGAGCTGTTTTTT CASSLKASGGAPNTGELFF - TRBD2 TRBJ2-2 TRBV7-8
TGTGCCAGCAGCTCTGAAATTGGACAGGGGTACGAGCAGTACTTC CASSSEIGQGYEQYF - TRBD1 TRBJ2-7 TRBV6-5
TGTGCCAGCAGTTACTCTAGCGGGTCTGGGGCCAACGTCCTGACTTTC CASSYSSGSGANVLTF few TRBD2 TRBJ2-6 TRBV6-5
TGTGCCAGCTCACCCGCACAGGGGCGGACGGAAGGCTACACCTTC CASSPAQGRTEGYTF medium-sized TRBD1 TRBJ1-2 TRBV18
TGTGCCATCAGCAGGACTAGCGGGGGCTATGAGCAGTTCTTC CAISRTSGGYEQFF once TRBD2 TRBJ2-1 TRBV10-3
TGTGCCAGCAGCTTAGATCTGAGCTATGGCTACACCTTC CASSLDLSYGYTF - - TRBJ1-2 TRBV11-3
TGCGCCAGCAGTGAGAACAGGGGAAGAAACACCATATATTTT CASSENRGRNTIYF - TRBD1 TRBJ1-3 TRBV10-2
TGTGCCAGCAAAAAGGGGCCGGAATCACCCCTCCACTTT CASKKGPESPLHF - - TRBJ1-6 TRBV2
TGTGCCAGCAGCGCGGGACAGGTCTACGAGCAGTACTTC CASSAGQVYEQYF - TRBD1 TRBJ2-7 TRBV5-4
TGTGCCAGTTGGCAGGCCGCCTCTGGAAACACCATATATTTT CASWQAASGNTIYF - - TRBJ1-3 TRBV6-5
TGTGCCAGCAGTCCGGACAGGGTTAATGAGCAGTTCTTC CASSPDRVNEQFF - TRBD1 TRBJ2-1 TRBV2
TGTGCCAGTAGTCCCCCCTTCGGGAGACGGTTTTTT CASSPPFGRRFF - - TRBJ2-2 TRBV19
TGTGCCAGCAGCTCGACAGGGGGACGGAACACTGAAGCTTTCTTT CASSSTGGRNTEAFF - TRBD1 TRBJ1-1 TRBV7-9
TGTGCCAGCAGAACGGCAGCGGAAGGCCTTGGCTACACCTTC CASRTAAEGLGYTF few - TRBJ1-2 TRBV7-9
TGTGCCAGTGTGTCCCAGGGCGGCCGCGGCTACACCTTC CASVSQGGRGYTF - - TRBJ1-2 TRBV19
TGTGCCAGCAGCAATCCGGGACTGAACACCGGGGAGCTGTTTTTT CASSNPGLNTGELFF - - TRBJ2-2 TRBV7-2